This T cell receptor (beta chain) emerged from a study of blood T cells in healthy people across ages. This clonotype occurred a few times. Its target is unknown. The CDR3 contains 15 residues. Germline lookup yields CDR1 SQVTM and CDR2 ANQGSEA. Losses at the gene ends were 4 bases for V and 3 bases for J; bases not matched to a gene: 8. The draw of peripheral blood yielded around 10 milliliters from each donor. PBMCs, at least 6.5 million per sample, were isolated. Alongside a J-beta primer mix, a sample-barcoded 5' primer served in a second PCR lasting roughly 7 to 12 cycles. In TCRdb, the 5' RACE reads were re-called with MiXCR into one record per CDR3 protein. The data show hundreds of thousands of distinct CDR3 sequences, approximately 60% seen once. Study-wide points: The long-lived group displayed more naive CD4+ cells, plus higher diversity, than the aged donors did.

Sequencing was performed on blood. This chain uses TRBV29-1 with TRBJ2-1; TRBD2 matches 8 bases. This TCR came from a man in his forties or fifties in good health. CDR3 sequence: CSVALRAGVYNEQFF. The CDR3 nucleotides are TGCAGCGTTGCATTGCGAGCGGGAGTCTACAATGAGCAGTTCTTC.